The 10 T cell receptor beta chains given below trace back to one sample, sequenced in a study of T-cell memory formation after mild COVID-19 listed by TCRdb under 2021. Libraries were prepared through 5' RACE. Sequencing relied on an Illumina NovaSeq 6000. The public reads were reprocessed in TCRdb via fastp at Q25 and MiXCR, keeping in-frame beta chains. Each CDR3 protein appears once, grouped with its most common genes and DNA. This sample gives about 410,000 distinct CDR3 sequences in total; under 25% of them show up just once. The leading ten clones occupy about an eighth of the sample. Source material: PBMCs or a T cell subset sorted from them (not recorded which). The source is an adult woman who had mild COVID-19 (a few samples of this study predate the infection). The sample titles of this study are shuffled in the database, so cell type and time point are left out; the donor was told from shared clones.

The sample holds a few counts of this clonotype. The CDR3, as DNA: TGTGCCAGCAGTGAAACAGGGACAGGGGGCTCCTACGAGCAGTACTTC. Amino acid sequence: CASSETGTGGSYEQYF. The V and J genes are TRBV6-1 and TRBJ2-7; TRBD1 agrees at 11 bases. This CDR3 comprises 16 residues. Germline V CDR1 and CDR2: MNHNS, SASEGT. V lost 2 bases to trimming and J lost 0 bases; unmatched junction nucleotides: 3.

V usage is TRBV12-3 or TRBV12-4 and J usage is TRBJ1-1; the match to TRBD1 covers 7 bases. V lost 5 bases, J lost 6 bases, and 9 bases stayed unmatched. The CDR3 runs to 14 residues. Here the CDR3 DNA reads TGTGCCAGCAGTATGACAGGGCGCCTCGCTGAAGCTTTCTTT. Its protein is CASSMTGRLAEAFF.

This clonotype was picked up a small number of times. The chain combines TRBV14 with TRBJ2-2; the D is unclear. In germline, CDR1 is SGHDN, CDR2 FVKESK. Trimming removed 4 bases at V and 3 bases at J, with 9 bases between. The CDR3 has 14 residues. The CDR3 region has the DNA TGTGCCAGCAGCCCCTATGGGTACACCGGGGAGCTGTTTTTT. Residues: CASSPYGYTGELFF.

The genes are TRBV7-2 and TRBJ1-6; 11 bases are a match to TRBD1. J lost 8 bases, V lost 6 bases, and 6 bases had no gene match. Germline lookup yields CDR1 SGHTA and CDR2 FQGNSA. The CDR3 sequence is 15 residues long. The CDR3 bases are TGTGCCAGCAGTTTCGGACAGGGGGCTGATTCACCCCTCCACTTT. It specifies CASSFGQGADSPLHF.

The chain has TRBV7-3 and TRBJ2-3; D unresolved. Germline assignment: CDR1 SGHTA and CDR2 FQGTGA. The CDR3 is made up of 13 amino acids. V was trimmed by 5 bases and J by 2 bases, leaving 8 bases between them. The CDR3 DNA follows: TGTGCCAGCAGCCCCCCGGCCACAGATACGCAGTATTTT. The encoded protein is CASSPPATDTQYF.

The CDR3 region has the DNA TGTGCCAGCAGCGTAGATGGGGACAGCAATCAGCCCCAGCATTTT. Protein product: CASSVDGDSNQPQHF. V gene TRBV9 combines with J gene TRBJ1-5; D may be TRBD1 (5 bases). Trimming pared 0 bases from V and 1 base from J, leaving 8 bases between. The CDR3 runs to 15 residues. CDR1 is SGDLS, CDR2 YYNGEE, per germline. Full variable domain (outside the CDR3, taken from reference TRBV9 and TRBJ1-5): DSGVTQTPKHLITATGQRVTLRCSPRSGDLSVYWYQQSLDQGLQFLIQYYNGEERAKGNILERFSAQQFPDLHSELNLSSLELGDSALYFCASSVDGDSNQPQHFGDGTRLSIL.

V and J are TRBV5-1 and TRBJ2-1; D is possibly TRBD2 (6 bases). The CDR3 sequence is 13 residues long. Germline V gives CDR1 SGHRS, CDR2 YFSETQ. Trimming removed 0 bases from V and 8 bases from J, with 9 bases in between. The CDR3 reads CASSLGLVDEQFF. The CDR3, as DNA: TGCGCCAGCAGCTTGGGACTAGTTGATGAGCAGTTCTTC.

This chain uses TRBV5-6 with TRBJ2-3, with D possibly TRBD2 on 5 matching bases. The CDR3 has 14 residues. Trimming removed 0 bases at V and 6 bases at J, with 11 bases between. Germline V gene data show CDR1 as SGHDT and CDR2 as YYEEEE. The CDR3 region has the DNA TGTGCCAGCAGCTTGGGAGGGCTGGGGGATACGCAGTATTTT. As protein: CASSLGGLGDTQYF.

The chain has TRBV19 and TRBJ2-7; 11 bases fit TRBD2. Trimming took 6 bases from V and 6 from J; bases not matched to a gene: 10. The CDR3 runs 15 residues. Germline CDR1 reads LNHDA; CDR2 reads SQIVND (reference sequence). CDR3 protein: CASRRGSGRAGEQYF. As DNA, the CDR3 is TGTGCCAGTAGGAGAGGTAGCGGGAGGGCCGGCGAGCAGTACTTC.

The rearrangement links TRBV6-6 to TRBJ1-1; D might be TRBD1 (5 bases). The V end was cut by 2 bases, the J end by 8 bases, with 9 bases between. Germline CDR1 is MNHNY and CDR2 is SVGAGI (reference sequence). This CDR3 is 12 amino acids long. The CDR3 loop reads CASSYHRQEAFF. For the CDR3, the DNA is TGTGCCAGCAGTTACCATCGACAGGAAGCTTTCTTT.